The entry that follows covers one TCR beta chain sequence. Its antigen is still unknown. The treatment denotes: 15 to 20 received Ad26.COV2.S at low or high dose, single or two shots; roughly 5 received placebo; per-sample allocation not given. Day 63 after the first injection of vaccine or placebo was the sampling time. Within Boston, the person who donated was an adult of 18-55 years. The record originates from a study of Ad26.COV2.S vaccination and SARS-CoV-2 variants. As for the study in general: Participant was drawn from the COV1001 Ad26.COV2.S trial arm. Each vaccinee took Ad26.COV2.S intramuscularly, once or twice 56 days apart.

Looked up from germline, CDR1 is SGHRS and CDR2 is YFSETQ. With 0 bases removed from V and 5 bases from J, the gap between germline ends came to 16 bases. This CDR3 has 16 amino acids. TCRdb's table, derived via immunoSEQ multiplex PCR, lists solely in-frame clones and lacks some. The sample lists some 480,000 clones, roughly nine tenths seen once, with about 13% in the top ten. Findings and caveats of the study: Estimates derived from TCR breadth and depth analyses may have underestimated total T cell responses.

The sequence was obtained from a person aged 18-60 years who received the Ad26.COV2.S COVID-19 vaccine or a placebo. The chain has TRBV5-1 and TRBJ2-3; perhaps D is TRBD1 or TRBD2 (5 bases each). This material consisted of peripheral blood, taken in a trial of Ad26.COV2.S vaccine versus placebo. Here the CDR3 reads CASSLGGKMGQDTQYF. The CDR3 coding sequence is TGCGCCAGCAGCTTGGGGGGGAAGATGGGCCAAGATACGCAGTATTTT.